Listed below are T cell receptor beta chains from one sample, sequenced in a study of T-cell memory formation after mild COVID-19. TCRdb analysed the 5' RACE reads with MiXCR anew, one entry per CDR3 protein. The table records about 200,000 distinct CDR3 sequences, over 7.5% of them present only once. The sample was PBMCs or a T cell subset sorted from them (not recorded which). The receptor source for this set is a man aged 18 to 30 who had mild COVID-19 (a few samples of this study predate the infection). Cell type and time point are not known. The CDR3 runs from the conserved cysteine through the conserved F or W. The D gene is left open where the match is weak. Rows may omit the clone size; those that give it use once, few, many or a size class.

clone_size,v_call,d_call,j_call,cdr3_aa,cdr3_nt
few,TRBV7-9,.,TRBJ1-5,CASSSDRGADTQHF,TGTGCCAGCAGCTCCGACCGGGGCGCAGATACGCAGCATTTT
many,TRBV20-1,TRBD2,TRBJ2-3,CSARDPGSGGAADTQYF,TGCAGTGCTAGAGATCCGGGTAGCGGGGGGGCCGCGGATACGCAGTATTTT
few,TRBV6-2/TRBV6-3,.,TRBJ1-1,CASTKGWMNTEAFF,TGTGCCAGCACAAAAGGTTGGATGAACACTGAAGCTTTCTTT
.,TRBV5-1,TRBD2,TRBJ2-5,CASSLRGTREETQYF,TGCGCCAGCAGCTTGCGGGGGACTAGGGAAGAGACCCAGTACTTC
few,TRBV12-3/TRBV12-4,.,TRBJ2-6,CASSQGGHSGANVLTF,TGTGCCAGCAGTCAGGGGGGTCACTCTGGGGCCAACGTCCTGACTTTC
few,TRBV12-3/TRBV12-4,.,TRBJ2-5,CASSLAQFETQYF,TGTGCCAGCAGTTTAGCCCAATTTGAGACCCAGTACTTC
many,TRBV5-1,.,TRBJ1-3,CASSWGGRPDSGNTIYF,TGCGCCAGCAGCTGGGGGGGTAGACCTGACTCTGGAAACACCATATATTTT
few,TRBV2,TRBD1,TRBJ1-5,CASSGTGAQPQHF,TGTGCCAGCAGTGGCACAGGGGCTCAGCCCCAGCATTTT
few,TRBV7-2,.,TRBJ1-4,CASTPGFGEKLFF,TGTGCCAGCACGCCAGGGTTCGGTGAAAAACTGTTTTTT
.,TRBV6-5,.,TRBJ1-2,CASVRLGQPTNYGYTF,TGTGCCAGCGTGAGGTTAGGGCAGCCGACTAACTATGGCTACACCTTC
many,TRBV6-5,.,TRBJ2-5,CASGGLAETQYF,TGTGCCAGCGGGGGTTTGGCTGAGACCCAGTACTTC
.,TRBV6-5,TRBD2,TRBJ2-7,CASRGTSGAYEQYF,TGTGCCAGCAGGGGGACTAGCGGGGCCTACGAGCAGTACTTC
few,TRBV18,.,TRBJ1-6,CASSPGVQGVGSPLHF,TGTGCCAGCTCACCAGGTGTGCAGGGAGTCGGGTCACCCCTCCACTTT
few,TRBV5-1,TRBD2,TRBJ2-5,CASSLISGDQETQYF,TGCGCCAGCAGCTTGATTAGCGGGGACCAAGAGACCCAGTACTTC
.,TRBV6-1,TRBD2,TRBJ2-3,CASSEGLATDTQYF,TGTGCCAGCAGTGAAGGACTAGCGACAGATACGCAGTATTTT
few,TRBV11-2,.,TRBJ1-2,CASSTEATSRYTF,TGTGCCAGCAGCACCGAGGCGACTAGTCGCTACACCTTC
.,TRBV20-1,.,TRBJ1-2,CSARTGYGYTF,TGCAGTGCTAGGACAGGCTATGGCTACACCTTC
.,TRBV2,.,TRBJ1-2,CASSQDTF,TGTGCCAGCAGTCAGGACACCTTC
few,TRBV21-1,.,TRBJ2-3,CASSKALGLAGPHTDTQYF,TGTGCCAGCAGCAAAGCGCTTGGACTAGCGGGGCCCCACACAGATACGCAGTATTTT
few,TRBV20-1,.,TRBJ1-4,CSARDSGATNEKLFF,TGCAGTGCTAGAGATAGTGGTGCAACTAATGAAAAACTGTTTTTT
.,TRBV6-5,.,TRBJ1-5,CASSPGGHQPQHF,TGTGCCAGCAGTCCCGGGGGGCATCAGCCCCAGCATTTT
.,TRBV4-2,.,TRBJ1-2,CASSQDPQGGVYGYTF,TGTGCCAGCAGCCAAGATCCCCAGGGAGGCGTCTATGGCTACACCTTC
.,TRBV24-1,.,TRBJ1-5,CATSEGSQPQHF,TGTGCCACCAGTGAGGGGAGTCAGCCCCAGCATTTT
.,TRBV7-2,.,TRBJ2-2,CASSLDTITGELFF,TGTGCCAGCAGCTTAGATACTATAACCGGGGAGCTGTTTTTT
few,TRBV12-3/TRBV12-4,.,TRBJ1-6,CASRWGHSSYNSPLHF,TGTGCCAGTCGTTGGGGGCACAGCTCCTATAATTCACCCCTCCACTTT
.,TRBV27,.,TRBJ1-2,CATKSSTANYGYTF,TGTGCCACGAAATCATCGACAGCTAACTATGGCTACACCTTC
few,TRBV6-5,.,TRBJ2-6,CASSYAGPGANVLTF,TGTGCCAGCAGTTACGCGGGGCCCGGGGCCAACGTCCTGACTTTC
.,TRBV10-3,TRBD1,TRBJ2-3,CAINGQGTDTQYF,TGTGCCATCAACGGACAGGGCACAGATACGCAGTATTTT
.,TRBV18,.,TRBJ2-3,CASSPTIGAGVGTDTQYF,TGTGCCAGCTCACCCACCATAGGGGCAGGGGTTGGCACAGATACGCAGTATTTT
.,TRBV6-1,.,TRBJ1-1,CASARGMNTEAFF,TGTGCCAGCGCCCGGGGAATGAACACTGAAGCTTTCTTT
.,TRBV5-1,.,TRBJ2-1,CASSLAVGSTYNEQFF,TGCGCCAGCAGCTTGGCCGTAGGGTCGACCTACAATGAGCAGTTCTTC
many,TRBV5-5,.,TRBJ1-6,CASSPGTWDSPLHF,TGTGCCAGCAGCCCCGGGACCTGGGATTCACCCCTCCACTTT
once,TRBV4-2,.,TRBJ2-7,CASRGTATYEQYF,TGTGCCAGCCGCGGGACAGCAACCTACGAGCAGTACTTC
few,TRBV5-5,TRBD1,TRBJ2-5,CASSFPTGVDETQYF,TGTGCCAGCAGCTTCCCAACAGGGGTAGACGAGACCCAGTACTTC
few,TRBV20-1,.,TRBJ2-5,CSAREAPQAETQYF,TGCAGTGCTAGAGAGGCCCCTCAGGCGGAGACCCAGTACTTC
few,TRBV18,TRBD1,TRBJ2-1,CASSRPTGGTEQFF,TGTGCCAGCTCGCGTCCTACAGGGGGCACTGAGCAGTTCTTC
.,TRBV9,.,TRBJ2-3,CASSVVGDTQYF,TGTGCCAGCAGCGTAGTAGGAGATACGCAGTATTTT
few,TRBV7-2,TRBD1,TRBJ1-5,CASSLNHRGSNQPQHF,TGTGCCAGCAGCTTAAATCACAGGGGTAGCAATCAGCCCCAGCATTTT
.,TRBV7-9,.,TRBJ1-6,CASSFAEPLHF,TGTGCCAGCAGCTTTGCGGAACCCCTCCACTTT
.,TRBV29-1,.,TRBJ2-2,CSALGAGANTGELFF,TGCAGCGCCCTTGGGGCAGGAGCTAACACCGGGGAGCTGTTTTTT
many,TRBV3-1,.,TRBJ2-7,CASSQMTVNYEQYF,TGTGCCAGCAGCCAGATGACAGTAAACTACGAGCAGTACTTC
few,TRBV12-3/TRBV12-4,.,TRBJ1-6,CASSPGPVWGSSSPLHF,TGTGCCAGCAGTCCCGGTCCAGTATGGGGTAGTTCTTCACCCCTCCACTTT